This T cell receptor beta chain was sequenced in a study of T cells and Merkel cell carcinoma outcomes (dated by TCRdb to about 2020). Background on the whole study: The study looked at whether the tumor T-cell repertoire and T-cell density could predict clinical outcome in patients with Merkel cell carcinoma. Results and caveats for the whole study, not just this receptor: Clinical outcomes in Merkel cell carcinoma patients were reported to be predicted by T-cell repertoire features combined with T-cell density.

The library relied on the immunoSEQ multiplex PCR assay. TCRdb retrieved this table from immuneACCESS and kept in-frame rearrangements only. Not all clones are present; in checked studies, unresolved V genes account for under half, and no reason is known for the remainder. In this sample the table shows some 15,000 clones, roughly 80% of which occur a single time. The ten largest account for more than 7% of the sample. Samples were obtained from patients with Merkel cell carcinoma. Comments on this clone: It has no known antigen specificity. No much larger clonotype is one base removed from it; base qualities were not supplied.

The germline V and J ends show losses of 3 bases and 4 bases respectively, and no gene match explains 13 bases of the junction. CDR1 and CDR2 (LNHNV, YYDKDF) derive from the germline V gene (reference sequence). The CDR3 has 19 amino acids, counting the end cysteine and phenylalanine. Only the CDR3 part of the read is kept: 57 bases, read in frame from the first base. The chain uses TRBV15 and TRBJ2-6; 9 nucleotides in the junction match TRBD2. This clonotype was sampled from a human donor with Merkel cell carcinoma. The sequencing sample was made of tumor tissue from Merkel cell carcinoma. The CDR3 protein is CATSSGLGLALEGANVLTF. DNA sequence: TGTGCCACCAGCAGTGGACTGGGACTAGCCCTTGAGGGGGCCAACGTCCTGACTTTC.